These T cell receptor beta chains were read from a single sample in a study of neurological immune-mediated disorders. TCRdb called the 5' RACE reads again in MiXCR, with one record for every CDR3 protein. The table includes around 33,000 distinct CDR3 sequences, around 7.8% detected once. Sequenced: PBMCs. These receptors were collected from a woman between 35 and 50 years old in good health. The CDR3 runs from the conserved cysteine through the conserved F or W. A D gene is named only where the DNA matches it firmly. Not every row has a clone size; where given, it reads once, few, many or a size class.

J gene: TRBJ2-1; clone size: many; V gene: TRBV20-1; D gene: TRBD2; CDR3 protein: CSAKESGGAPQEQFF; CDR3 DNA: TGCAGTGCTAAGGAAAGCGGGGGGGCCCCCCAGGAGCAGTTCTTC
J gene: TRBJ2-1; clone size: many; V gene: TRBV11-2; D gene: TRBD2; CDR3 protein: CASSFRPLQRLAGGNEQFF; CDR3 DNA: TGTGCCAGCAGCTTCCGTCCCCTGCAAAGACTAGCGGGAGGAAATGAGCAGTTCTTC
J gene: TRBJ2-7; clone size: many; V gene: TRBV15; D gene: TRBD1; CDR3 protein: CATSRAQGANDEQYF; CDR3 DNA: TGTGCCACCAGCAGAGCCCAGGGGGCAAATGACGAGCAGTACTTC
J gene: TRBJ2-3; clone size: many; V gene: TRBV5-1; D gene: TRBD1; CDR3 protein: CASSLGQGGTDTQYF; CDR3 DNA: TGCGCCAGCAGCTTGGGGCAGGGGGGCACAGATACGCAGTATTTT
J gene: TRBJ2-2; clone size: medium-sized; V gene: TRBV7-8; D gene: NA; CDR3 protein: CASSPQSTGELFF; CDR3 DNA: TGTGCCAGCAGCCCCCAGAGCACCGGGGAGCTGTTTTTT
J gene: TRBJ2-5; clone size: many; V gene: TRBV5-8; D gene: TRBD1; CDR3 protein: CASSLDRGQETQYF; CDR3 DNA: TGTGCCAGCAGCTTGGACAGGGGGCAAGAGACCCAGTACTTC
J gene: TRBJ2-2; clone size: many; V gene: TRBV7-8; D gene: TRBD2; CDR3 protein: CASSLPWRGGTGELFF; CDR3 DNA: TGTGCCAGCAGCCTCCCCTGGCGGGGGGGAACCGGGGAGCTGTTTTTT
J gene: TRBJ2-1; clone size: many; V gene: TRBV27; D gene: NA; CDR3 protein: CASSSSSNEQFF; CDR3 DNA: TGTGCCAGCAGTAGCTCTAGCAATGAGCAGTTCTTC
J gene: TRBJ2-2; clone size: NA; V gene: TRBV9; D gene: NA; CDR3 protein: CASSTGANTGELFF; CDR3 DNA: TGTGCGAGCAGCACTGGGGCGAACACCGGGGAGCTGTTTTTT
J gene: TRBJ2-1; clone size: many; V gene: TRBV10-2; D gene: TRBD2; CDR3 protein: CASCPTAGAINEQFF; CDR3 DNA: TGCGCCAGCTGTCCTACAGCGGGAGCGATCAATGAGCAGTTCTTC
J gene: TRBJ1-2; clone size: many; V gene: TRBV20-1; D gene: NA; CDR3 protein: CSARGGGVYYGYTF; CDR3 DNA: TGCAGTGCTAGGGGTGGCGGGGTCTACTATGGCTACACCTTC
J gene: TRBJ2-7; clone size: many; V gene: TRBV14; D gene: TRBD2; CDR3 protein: CASSNLRETEQYF; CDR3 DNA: TGTGCCAGCAGCAACTTGCGGGAGACCGAGCAGTACTTC
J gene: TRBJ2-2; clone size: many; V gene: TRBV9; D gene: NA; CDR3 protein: CASSVAGDTGELFF; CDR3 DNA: TGTGCCAGCAGCGTAGCGGGGGACACCGGGGAGCTGTTTTTT
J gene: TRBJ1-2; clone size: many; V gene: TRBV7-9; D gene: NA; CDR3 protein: CASSLGTATNGYTF; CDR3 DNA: TGTGCCAGCAGCTTAGGGACGGCAACTAATGGCTACACCTTC
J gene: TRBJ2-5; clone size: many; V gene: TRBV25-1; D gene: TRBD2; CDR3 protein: CASSAIEIGGETQYF; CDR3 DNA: TGTGCCAGCAGTGCCATCGAGATCGGGGGGGAGACCCAGTACTTC
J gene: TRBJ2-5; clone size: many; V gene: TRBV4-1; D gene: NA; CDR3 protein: CASSQPLPSARARGKGETQYF; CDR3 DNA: TGCGCCAGCAGCCAACCCCTTCCCTCCGCGAGGGCGAGGGGCAAGGGTGAGACCCAGTACTTC
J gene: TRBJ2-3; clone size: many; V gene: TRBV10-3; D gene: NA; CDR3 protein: CAITSGADTQYF; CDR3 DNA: TGTGCCATCACTTCCGGGGCCGATACGCAGTATTTT
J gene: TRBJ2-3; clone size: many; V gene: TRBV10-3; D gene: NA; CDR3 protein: CAISEQLGGSTDTQYF; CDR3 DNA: TGTGCCATCAGTGAACAACTGGGCGGCAGCACAGATACGCAGTATTTT
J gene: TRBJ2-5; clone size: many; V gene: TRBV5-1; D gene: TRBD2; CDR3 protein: CASSLGLARQETQYF; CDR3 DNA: TGCGCCAGCAGCTTGGGACTAGCGAGACAAGAGACCCAGTACTTC
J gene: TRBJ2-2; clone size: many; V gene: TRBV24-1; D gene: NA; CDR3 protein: CATSDSGTGELFF; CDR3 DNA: TGTGCCACCAGTGACTCAGGGACCGGGGAGCTGTTTTTT
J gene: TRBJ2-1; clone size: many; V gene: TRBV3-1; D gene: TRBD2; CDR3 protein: CASRTSGSPNEQFF; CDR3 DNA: TGTGCCAGCAGGACTAGCGGGAGTCCCAATGAGCAGTTCTTC
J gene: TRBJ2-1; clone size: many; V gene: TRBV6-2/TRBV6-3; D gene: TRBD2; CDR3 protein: CASSYSGGGENEQFF; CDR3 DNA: TGTGCCAGCAGTTACTCCGGGGGGGGCGAAAATGAGCAGTTCTTC
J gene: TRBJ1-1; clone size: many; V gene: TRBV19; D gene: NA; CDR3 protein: CASSRRTRLDTEAFF; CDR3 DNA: TGTGCCAGTAGTCGGCGGACAAGGCTGGACACTGAAGCTTTCTTT
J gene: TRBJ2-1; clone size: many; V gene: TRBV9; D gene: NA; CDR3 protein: CASSTGPKYNEQFF; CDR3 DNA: TGTGCCAGCAGCACCGGACCCAAATACAATGAGCAGTTCTTC
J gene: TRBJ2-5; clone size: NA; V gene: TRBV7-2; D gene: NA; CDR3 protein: CASSLARLTGETQYF; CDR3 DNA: TGTGCCAGCAGCTTAGCGCGGCTTACCGGTGAGACCCAGTACTTC
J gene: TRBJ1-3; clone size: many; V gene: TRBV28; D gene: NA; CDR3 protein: CASNLGSLNTIYF; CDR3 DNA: TGTGCCAGCAACCTCGGGAGTTTAAACACCATATATTTT
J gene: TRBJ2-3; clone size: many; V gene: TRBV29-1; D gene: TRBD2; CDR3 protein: CSVDRSSGGATDTQYF; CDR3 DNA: TGCAGCGTTGACCGGTCTAGCGGGGGGGCGACAGATACGCAGTATTTT
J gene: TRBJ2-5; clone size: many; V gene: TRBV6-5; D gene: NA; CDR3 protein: CASGITRGSWETQYF; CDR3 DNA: TGTGCCAGCGGAATAACGAGGGGATCATGGGAGACCCAGTACTTC
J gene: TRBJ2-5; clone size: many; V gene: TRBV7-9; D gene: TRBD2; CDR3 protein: CASTPRGLAGAETQYF; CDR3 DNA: TGTGCCAGCACCCCCCGAGGACTAGCGGGGGCAGAGACCCAGTACTTC
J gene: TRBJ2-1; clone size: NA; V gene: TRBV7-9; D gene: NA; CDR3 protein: CASTRSGSYNEQFF; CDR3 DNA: TGTGCCAGCACCCGGTCTGGGTCCTACAATGAGCAGTTCTTC
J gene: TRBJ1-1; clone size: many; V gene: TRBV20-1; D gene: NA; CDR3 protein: CSARYEGRPHEAFF; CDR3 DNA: TGCAGTGCTAGATATGAAGGGAGACCACACGAGGCTTTCTTT
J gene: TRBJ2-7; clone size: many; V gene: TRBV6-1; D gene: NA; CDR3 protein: CASSDRSPYEQYF; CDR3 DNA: TGTGCCAGCAGTGACAGGAGCCCCTACGAGCAGTACTTC
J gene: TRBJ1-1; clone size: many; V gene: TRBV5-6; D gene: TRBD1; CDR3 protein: CASSLEGTGVPEAFF; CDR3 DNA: TGTGCCAGCAGCTTGGAGGGGACAGGGGTGCCTGAAGCTTTCTTT
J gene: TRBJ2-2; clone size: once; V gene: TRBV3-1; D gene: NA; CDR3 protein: CVSCHDHLRDRRNTGELFF; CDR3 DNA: TGTGTCAGCTGCCACGATCATCTCCGGGACCGAAGAAACACCGGGGAGCTGTTTTTT
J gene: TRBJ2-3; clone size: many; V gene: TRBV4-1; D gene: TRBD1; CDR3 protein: CASSQASGGEVTDTQYF; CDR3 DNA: TGCGCCAGCAGCCAAGCCTCAGGGGGAGAGGTTACAGATACGCAGTATTTT
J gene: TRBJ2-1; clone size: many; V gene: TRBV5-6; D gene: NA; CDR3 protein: CASSSPGKEYNEQFF; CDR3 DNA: TGTGCCAGCAGCTCACCGGGAAAAGAGTACAATGAGCAGTTCTTC
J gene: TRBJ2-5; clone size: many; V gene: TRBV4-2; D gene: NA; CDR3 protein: CASSQDGRAGVETQYF; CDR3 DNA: TGTGCCAGCAGCCAAGATGGTAGGGCAGGGGTAGAGACCCAGTACTTC
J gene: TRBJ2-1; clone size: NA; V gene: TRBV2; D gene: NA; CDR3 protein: CASSGGGAGNEQFF; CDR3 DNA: TGTGCCAGCAGTGGAGGGGGGGCGGGAAATGAGCAGTTCTTC
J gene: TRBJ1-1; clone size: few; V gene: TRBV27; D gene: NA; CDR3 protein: CASSLSALSNTEAFF; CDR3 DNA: TGTGCCAGCAGTTTATCGGCACTCTCGAACACTGAAGCTTTCTTT
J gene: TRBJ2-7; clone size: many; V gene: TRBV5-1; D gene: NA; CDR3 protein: CASMSAGDYEQYF; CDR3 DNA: TGCGCCAGCATGTCGGCAGGGGACTACGAGCAGTACTTC
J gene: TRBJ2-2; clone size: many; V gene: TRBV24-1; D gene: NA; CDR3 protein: CATSEDTGELFF; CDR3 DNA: TGTGCCACCAGTGAGGACACCGGGGAGCTGTTTTTT
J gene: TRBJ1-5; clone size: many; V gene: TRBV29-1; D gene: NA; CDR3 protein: CSVGGQERPPQHF; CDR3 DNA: TGCAGCGTCGGCGGTCAAGAAAGGCCGCCCCAGCATTTT
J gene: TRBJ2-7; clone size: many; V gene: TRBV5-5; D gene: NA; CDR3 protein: CASSLIRQTYEQYF; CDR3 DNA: TGTGCCAGCAGCTTGATCAGACAGACCTACGAGCAGTACTTC
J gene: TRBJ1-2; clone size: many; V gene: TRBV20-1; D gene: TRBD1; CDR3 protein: CSARDRGQGYTF; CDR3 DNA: TGCAGTGCTAGGGACAGGGGGCAGGGCTACACCTTC
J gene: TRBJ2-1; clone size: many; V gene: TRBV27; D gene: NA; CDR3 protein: CASSPLNRAREQFF; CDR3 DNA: TGTGCCAGCAGCCCTCTTAATCGGGCGCGGGAGCAGTTCTTC
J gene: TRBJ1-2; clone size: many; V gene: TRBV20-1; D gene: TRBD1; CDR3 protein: CSAGAGQANYGYTF; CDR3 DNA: TGCAGTGCTGGAGCGGGACAGGCTAACTATGGCTACACCTTC
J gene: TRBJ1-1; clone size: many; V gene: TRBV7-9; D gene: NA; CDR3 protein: CASSRIGPGTEAFF; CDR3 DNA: TGTGCCAGCAGTCGAATCGGCCCGGGTACTGAAGCTTTCTTT
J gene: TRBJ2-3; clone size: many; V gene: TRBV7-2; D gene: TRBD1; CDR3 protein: CASSLRTGDTDTQYF; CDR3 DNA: TGTGCCAGCAGCTTAAGGACAGGAGACACAGATACGCAGTATTTT
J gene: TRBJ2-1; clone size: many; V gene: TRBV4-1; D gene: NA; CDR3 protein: CASSQDWRGSSYNEQFF; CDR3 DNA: TGCGCCAGCAGCCAAGATTGGAGGGGGAGCTCCTACAATGAGCAGTTCTTC
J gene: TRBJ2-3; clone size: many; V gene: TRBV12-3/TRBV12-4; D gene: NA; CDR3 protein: CASRSPGSTDTQYF; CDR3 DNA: TGTGCCAGCAGATCACCGGGGAGCACAGATACGCAGTATTTT
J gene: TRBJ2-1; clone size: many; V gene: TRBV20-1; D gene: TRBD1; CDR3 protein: CSATRRDRSMNEQFF; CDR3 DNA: TGCAGTGCTACCCGGAGGGACAGGAGTATGAATGAGCAGTTCTTC
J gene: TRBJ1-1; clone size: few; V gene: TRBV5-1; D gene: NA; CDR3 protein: CASSLERINTEAFF; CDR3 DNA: TGCGCCAGCAGCTTGGAAAGGATTAACACTGAAGCTTTCTTT
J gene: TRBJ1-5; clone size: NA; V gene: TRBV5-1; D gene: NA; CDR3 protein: CASSLAGQGSNQPQHF; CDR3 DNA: TGCGCCAGCAGCTTGGCAGGGCAGGGGAGCAATCAGCCCCAGCATTTT
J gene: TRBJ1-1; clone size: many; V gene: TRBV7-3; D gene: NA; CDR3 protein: CASSKQENTEAFF; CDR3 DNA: TGTGCCAGCAGCAAACAGGAGAACACTGAAGCTTTCTTT
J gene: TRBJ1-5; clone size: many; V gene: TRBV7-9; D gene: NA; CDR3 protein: CASSFSGQGQPQHF; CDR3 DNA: NA